This TCR beta chain was captured by sequencing in a study of blood T cell repertoires in COVID-19. Across the whole study: The study drew acute and convalescent COVID-19 samples from the United States, Italy and Spain. Sources were T cells, B-cell-depleted T cells, or PBMCs; the material itself was cDNA or gDNA.

In the study's own analysis: Scientists estimated how many nucleated cells there were by amplifying reference gene primers. Data came from immunoSEQ multiplex PCR; TCRdb stores just in-frame clones and leaves some out. V, J and clone size are taken as reported in that table, and D and trimming were inferred from the DNA itself. The sample lists 140,000 to 150,000 clones; about 83% were seen once. The CDR3 loop spans 17 amino acids. Germline V gene lookup returns CDR1 SGDLS and CDR2 YYNGEE. Germline trimming cut 3 bases from V and 1 base from J; bases unmatched to any gene: 4. This chain joins TRBV9 and TRBJ1-6; 10 bases match TRBD1. The TCR originated in a man aged 45-65 years with acute or convalescent COVID-19. The sequenced sample consisted of peripheral blood. The CDR3 reads CASSGGTGESYNSPLHF. The CDR3 DNA is TGTGCCAGCAGCGGGGGGACAGGGGAGTCCTATAATTCACCCCTCCACTTT.